Sequencing of this TCR beta chain was carried out in a study of neurological immune-mediated disorders. Study-level points and caveats: The greatest TCR clonal expansion appeared in HTLV-1-associated myelopathy and the smallest, falling below healthy controls, in multiple sclerosis.

Trimming removed 7 bases from V and 3 bases from J; junction bases left unmatched: 6. Germline-derived CDR1 and CDR2 are DFQATT and SNEGSKA (reference sequence). The CDR3 loop spans 13 amino acids. Time point meaning: longitudinal time-point 2. PBMCs stored at -80 C, 2 million in total, were the source of the unsorted libraries. This clonotype was seen many times. Its antigen is not known. cDNA was made by 5'RACE with 10-nucleotide random UMIs. TCRdb fed the 5' RACE reads into MiXCR, producing one record per CDR3 protein. The sample shows some 49,000 distinct CDR3 sequences, less than 15% of them seen only once.

V gene TRBV20-1 combines with J gene TRBJ2-7; TRBD2 matches at 10 bases. The specimen was PBMCs. This receptor was taken from a male donor with HTLV-1-associated myelopathy (HAM/TSP). The CDR3 DNA is TGCAGTGTCCGTAGCGGGGGGTACTACGAGCAGTACTTC. Translating it yields CSVRSGGYYEQYF.